These T cell receptor beta chains were read from a single sample in a study of CD8 T cells in Susac syndrome. TCRdb re-called the immunoSEQ multiplex PCR reads with MiXCR, one entry per CDR3 protein. The sample lists 210,000 or so distinct CDR3 sequences, 92% seen once, with around 0.13% in the top ten. Sequencing used CD8+ T cells from PBMCs. The source of these receptors is a human donor with multiple sclerosis. Each CDR3 is given with its conserved first and last residue. The order of the fields is clone size, J gene, V gene, D gene, CDR3 protein, CDR3 DNA. A D gene is named only where the DNA matches it firmly. Rows may omit the clone size; those that give it use once, few, many or a size class.

clone size: .
J gene: TRBJ2-3
V gene: TRBV7-2
D gene: .
CDR3 protein: CASGAVSTDTQYF
CDR3 DNA: TGTGCCAGCGGGGCAGTTAGCACAGATACGCAGTATTTT

clone size: .
J gene: TRBJ1-2
V gene: TRBV27
D gene: TRBD1
CDR3 protein: CASSFSDRGDYGYTF
CDR3 DNA: TGTGCCAGCAGTTTTTCGGACAGGGGGGACTATGGCTACACCTTC

clone size: .
J gene: TRBJ1-1
V gene: TRBV7-9
D gene: .
CDR3 protein: CASSPPVDTEAFF
CDR3 DNA: TGTGCCAGCAGCCCGCCGGTAGACACTGAAGCTTTCTTT

clone size: .
J gene: TRBJ1-2
V gene: TRBV10-2
D gene: TRBD1
CDR3 protein: CASSPMTGTYGYTF
CDR3 DNA: TGCGCCAGCAGTCCCATGACAGGGACATATGGCTACACCTTC

clone size: .
J gene: TRBJ2-7
V gene: TRBV13
D gene: .
CDR3 protein: CASSFSGTSGYEQYF
CDR3 DNA: TGTGCCAGCAGCTTCTCCGGGACATCGGGCTACGAGCAGTACTTC

clone size: .
J gene: TRBJ1-5
V gene: TRBV2
D gene: TRBD1
CDR3 protein: CASTDRVNQPQHF
CDR3 DNA: TGTGCCAGCACGGACAGGGTCAATCAGCCCCAGCATTTT

clone size: once
J gene: TRBJ2-3
V gene: TRBV7-9
D gene: TRBD2
CDR3 protein: CASSRRTSGVTDTQYF
CDR3 DNA: TGTGCCAGCAGCCGACGGACTAGCGGGGTCACAGATACGCAGTATTTT

clone size: .
J gene: TRBJ2-2
V gene: TRBV7-9
D gene: .
CDR3 protein: CASRQENTGELFF
CDR3 DNA: TGTGCCAGCAGACAGGAAAACACCGGGGAGCTGTTTTTT

clone size: .
J gene: TRBJ2-1
V gene: TRBV12-3/TRBV12-4
D gene: .
CDR3 protein: CATWRSSGSDEQFF
CDR3 DNA: TGTGCCACCTGGAGGTCCAGCGGGTCCGATGAGCAGTTCTTC

clone size: .
J gene: TRBJ2-3
V gene: TRBV14
D gene: TRBD2
CDR3 protein: CASSLISGTTDTQYF
CDR3 DNA: TGTGCCAGCAGCCTTATTAGCGGGACCACAGATACGCAGTATTTT

clone size: .
J gene: TRBJ2-3
V gene: TRBV7-3
D gene: .
CDR3 protein: CASSFIGAGSDTQYF
CDR3 DNA: TGTGCCAGCAGTTTTATAGGGGCGGGTTCAGATACGCAGTATTTT

clone size: .
J gene: TRBJ2-5
V gene: TRBV11-2
D gene: .
CDR3 protein: CASSPGPSTFQETQYF
CDR3 DNA: TGTGCCAGCAGCCCCGGCCCCTCTACCTTTCAAGAGACCCAGTACTTC

clone size: .
J gene: TRBJ2-6
V gene: TRBV5-4
D gene: .
CDR3 protein: CASSGWVGSGANVLIF
CDR3 DNA: .

clone size: .
J gene: TRBJ2-5
V gene: TRBV11-3
D gene: TRBD2
CDR3 protein: CASSLRAGVAQETQYF
CDR3 DNA: TGTGCCAGCAGCTTAAGAGCGGGAGTGGCTCAAGAGACCCAGTACTTC

clone size: .
J gene: TRBJ1-2
V gene: TRBV30
D gene: TRBD1
CDR3 protein: CAWSEGDRGEYGYTF
CDR3 DNA: TGTGCCTGGAGCGAGGGGGACAGGGGAGAGTATGGCTACACCTTC

clone size: .
J gene: TRBJ1-5
V gene: TRBV3-1
D gene: .
CDR3 protein: CASSQDGAGLQPQHF
CDR3 DNA: TGTGCCAGCAGCCAAGATGGGGCAGGGCTTCAGCCCCAGCATTTT

clone size: .
J gene: TRBJ2-3
V gene: TRBV5-4
D gene: .
CDR3 protein: CASSFKQLITDTQYF
CDR3 DNA: TGTGCCAGCAGCTTTAAACAGTTGATAACAGATACGCAGTATTTT

clone size: .
J gene: TRBJ1-1
V gene: TRBV19
D gene: .
CDR3 protein: CASSMGAGAMNTEAFF
CDR3 DNA: TGTGCCAGTAGTATGGGGGCCGGGGCGATGAACACTGAAGCTTTCTTT

clone size: once
J gene: TRBJ2-1
V gene: TRBV9
D gene: TRBD2
CDR3 protein: CASSVGLAGGNNEQFF
CDR3 DNA: TGTGCCAGCAGCGTAGGACTAGCGGGAGGGAACAATGAGCAGTTCTTC

clone size: .
J gene: TRBJ2-4
V gene: TRBV11-2
D gene: TRBD1
CDR3 protein: CASSPGQDLAKNIQYF
CDR3 DNA: TGTGCCAGCAGCCCGGGACAGGACTTAGCCAAAAACATTCAGTACTTC

clone size: .
J gene: TRBJ2-7
V gene: TRBV2
D gene: TRBD2
CDR3 protein: CASTQRDTYEQYF
CDR3 DNA: TGTGCCAGCACCCAGCGGGATACATACGAGCAGTACTTC

clone size: once
J gene: TRBJ2-2
V gene: TRBV4-1
D gene: .
CDR3 protein: CASSHFGELFF
CDR3 DNA: TGCGCCAGCAGCCATTTCGGGGAGCTGTTTTTT

clone size: .
J gene: TRBJ1-1
V gene: TRBV12-3/TRBV12-4
D gene: TRBD1
CDR3 protein: CASSFWTGEDEAFF
CDR3 DNA: TGTGCCAGCAGTTTTTGGACAGGGGAAGATGAAGCTTTCTTT

clone size: .
J gene: TRBJ1-1
V gene: TRBV30
D gene: .
CDR3 protein: CAWSVGGGSTEAFF
CDR3 DNA: TGTGCCTGGAGTGTAGGGGGGGGAAGCACTGAAGCTTTCTTT

clone size: .
J gene: TRBJ2-7
V gene: TRBV11-2
D gene: .
CDR3 protein: CASSFNNRDPAVDEQYF
CDR3 DNA: TGTGCCAGCAGCTTCAACAATAGGGATCCTGCGGTAGACGAGCAGTACTTC

clone size: .
J gene: TRBJ1-2
V gene: TRBV4-1
D gene: TRBD1
CDR3 protein: CASSQTGVNYGYTF
CDR3 DNA: TGCGCCAGCAGCCAAACAGGGGTTAACTATGGCTACACCTTC

clone size: .
J gene: TRBJ1-2
V gene: TRBV5-1
D gene: .
CDR3 protein: CASSLTGADGYTF
CDR3 DNA: TGCGCCAGCAGCTTGACGGGGGCGGATGGCTACACCTTC

clone size: .
J gene: TRBJ2-2
V gene: TRBV12-3/TRBV12-4
D gene: .
CDR3 protein: CASSSPQLIPRLGGGELFF
CDR3 DNA: TGTGCCAGCAGTTCCCCACAACTAATACCCCGTCTGGGGGGCGGGGAGCTGTTTTTT

clone size: once
J gene: TRBJ2-7
V gene: TRBV5-6
D gene: .
CDR3 protein: CASSLGTAEWEYF
CDR3 DNA: TGTGCCAGCAGCTTGGGAACAGCTGAGTGGGAGTACTTC

clone size: .
J gene: TRBJ2-3
V gene: TRBV4-1
D gene: .
CDR3 protein: CASSQGTGQLSTDTQYF
CDR3 DNA: TGCGCCAGCAGCCAAGGGACCGGACAGCTTAGCACAGATACGCAGTATTTT

clone size: .
J gene: TRBJ2-2
V gene: TRBV2
D gene: TRBD2
CDR3 protein: CASSEYIAGVSMENTGELFF
CDR3 DNA: TGTGCCAGCAGTGAGTACATAGCGGGAGTGTCAATGGAGAACACCGGGGAGCTGTTTTTT

clone size: .
J gene: TRBJ2-3
V gene: TRBV2
D gene: .
CDR3 protein: CASSEGAAVSSTDTQYF
CDR3 DNA: TGTGCCAGCAGTGAAGGGGCTGCGGTCTCTAGCACAGATACGCAGTATTTT

clone size: .
J gene: TRBJ2-1
V gene: TRBV18
D gene: .
CDR3 protein: CASSLRRWFNEQFF
CDR3 DNA: TGTGCCAGCTCCCTCCGGAGGTGGTTTAATGAGCAGTTCTTC

clone size: .
J gene: TRBJ1-2
V gene: TRBV10-3
D gene: .
CDR3 protein: CAISERSRAFNYGYTF
CDR3 DNA: TGTGCCATCAGTGAGAGAAGCAGGGCTTTCAACTATGGCTACACCTTC

clone size: .
J gene: TRBJ1-3
V gene: TRBV7-6
D gene: .
CDR3 protein: CASSLAPVDTIYF
CDR3 DNA: TGTGCCAGCAGCTTAGCCCCGGTGGACACCATATATTTT

clone size: .
J gene: TRBJ2-7
V gene: TRBV6-2/TRBV6-3
D gene: .
CDR3 protein: CASSYSTPLKPRTGEQYF
CDR3 DNA: TGTGCCAGCAGTTACTCGACTCCTCTGAAACCTCGAACGGGAGAGCAGTACTTC

clone size: .
J gene: TRBJ2-3
V gene: TRBV4-1
D gene: TRBD1
CDR3 protein: CASSQVPGQGRDTQYF
CDR3 DNA: TGCGCCAGCAGCCAAGTCCCGGGACAGGGTCGGGATACGCAGTATTTT

clone size: .
J gene: TRBJ2-7
V gene: TRBV29-1
D gene: .
CDR3 protein: CSIFSRESYEQYF
CDR3 DNA: TGCAGCATATTTTCCAGGGAATCCTACGAGCAGTACTTC

clone size: .
J gene: TRBJ1-2
V gene: TRBV30
D gene: .
CDR3 protein: CAWSVTSGAANYGYTF
CDR3 DNA: TGTGCCTGGAGTGTAACCTCAGGGGCAGCTAACTATGGCTACACCTTC

clone size: .
J gene: TRBJ2-7
V gene: TRBV12-3/TRBV12-4
D gene: .
CDR3 protein: CASSPPTSLLEQYF
CDR3 DNA: TGTGCCAGCAGTCCCCCCACTAGTTTGCTCGAGCAGTACTTC

clone size: .
J gene: TRBJ2-1
V gene: TRBV20-1
D gene: TRBD2
CDR3 protein: CSARLLAGASYNEQFF
CDR3 DNA: TGCAGTGCTAGGCTCCTAGCGGGGGCCTCCTACAATGAGCAGTTCTTC

clone size: .
J gene: TRBJ2-1
V gene: TRBV6-1
D gene: .
CDR3 protein: CASSDGGSEQFF
CDR3 DNA: TGTGCCAGCAGTGACGGAGGTAGTGAGCAGTTCTTC

clone size: .
J gene: TRBJ2-1
V gene: TRBV12-3/TRBV12-4
D gene: TRBD1
CDR3 protein: CASTQGRSIDNEQFF
CDR3 DNA: TGTGCCAGCACACAGGGGAGATCGATTGACAATGAGCAGTTCTTC

clone size: .
J gene: TRBJ2-1
V gene: TRBV12-3/TRBV12-4
D gene: TRBD2
CDR3 protein: CASSFAGGPNNEQFF
CDR3 DNA: TGTGCCAGCAGTTTCGCGGGAGGGCCAAACAATGAGCAGTTCTTC

clone size: .
J gene: TRBJ1-2
V gene: TRBV7-9
D gene: TRBD1
CDR3 protein: CASSLTGGWGYTF
CDR3 DNA: TGTGCCAGCAGCTTGACAGGGGGATGGGGCTACACCTTC

clone size: .
J gene: TRBJ2-3
V gene: TRBV6-5
D gene: .
CDR3 protein: CASSSYTSGIGTQYF
CDR3 DNA: TGTGCCAGCAGTTCCTATACGTCAGGGATCGGTACGCAGTATTTT

clone size: .
J gene: TRBJ1-2
V gene: TRBV7-2
D gene: .
CDR3 protein: CASSFATLGSYGYTF
CDR3 DNA: TGTGCCAGCAGCTTTGCCACCCTGGGATCTTATGGCTACACCTTC

clone size: .
J gene: TRBJ1-2
V gene: TRBV5-4
D gene: .
CDR3 protein: CASSRGGVNYGYTF
CDR3 DNA: TGTGCCAGCAGCCGGGGAGGGGTTAACTATGGCTACACCTTC

clone size: .
J gene: TRBJ2-7
V gene: TRBV27
D gene: .
CDR3 protein: CASSSYREPYEQYF
CDR3 DNA: TGTGCCAGCTCCTCCTACAGGGAACCCTACGAGCAGTACTTC

clone size: once
J gene: TRBJ2-1
V gene: TRBV19
D gene: TRBD2
CDR3 protein: CASSAGLVTYNEQFF
CDR3 DNA: TGTGCCAGTAGTGCGGGACTAGTCACCTACAATGAGCAGTTCTTC

clone size: .
J gene: TRBJ1-5
V gene: TRBV20-1
D gene: .
CDR3 protein: CSARGTGNQPQHF
CDR3 DNA: TGCAGTGCTAGAGGAACAGGCAATCAGCCCCAGCATTTT

clone size: .
J gene: TRBJ2-7
V gene: TRBV4-3
D gene: .
CDR3 protein: CASSQAPDMGGVSYEQYF
CDR3 DNA: TGCGCCAGCAGCCAAGCCCCGGATATGGGTGGGGTCTCCTACGAGCAGTACTTC

clone size: .
J gene: TRBJ1-1
V gene: TRBV28
D gene: .
CDR3 protein: CASSFMENTEAFF
CDR3 DNA: TGTGCCAGCAGTTTTATGGAGAACACTGAAGCTTTCTTT

clone size: few
J gene: TRBJ2-7
V gene: TRBV12-3/TRBV12-4
D gene: .
CDR3 protein: CASSLARGTYEQYF
CDR3 DNA: TGTGCCAGCAGTTTAGCCCGGGGTACATACGAGCAGTACTTC

clone size: .
J gene: TRBJ1-2
V gene: TRBV5-1
D gene: .
CDR3 protein: CASSLESLGYGYTF
CDR3 DNA: TGCGCCAGCAGCTTGGAGTCCCTCGGATATGGCTACACCTTC